These 13 T cell receptor beta chains share one sample of origin, sequenced in a study of blood T cell repertoires in COVID-19. Sequenced by immunoSEQ multiplex PCR; TCRdb stores in-frame clones only, minus some. The data contain tens of thousands of clones, roughly 90% of them seen just once; the ten biggest clones take up approximately 4%. Sequenced sample: peripheral blood. The receptors were sampled from a human donor in a cohort sampled during active COVID-19.

This clone was detected only a few times. The chain combines TRBV27 with TRBJ1-2; D is unresolved. Trimming took off 5 bases at V and 3 bases at J, with 16 bases between the two ends. Per germline, CDR1 MNHEY and CDR2 SMNVEV (reference sequence). The CDR3 runs 15 residues. CDR3 DNA sequence: TGTGCCAGCAGTCTCCGACAACCAGCGGACTATGGCTACACCTTC. Translated, it gives CASSLRQPADYGYTF.

The chain recombines TRBV3-1 (or the pseudogene TRBV3-2) with TRBJ2-5; TRBD2 matches 14 bases. Per germline, CDR1 LGHDT and CDR2 YNNKEL (reference sequence). CDR3 length: 16 residues. J lost 5 bases, V lost 5 bases, and 7 bases had no gene match. CDR3 coding DNA: TGTGCCAGCAGCAACCGACTAGCGGGGGGGCTCGAGACCCAGTACTTC. It translates to CASSNRLAGGLETQYF.

In this sample, this clone turned up once. This chain links TRBV5-5 with TRBJ1-6; TRBD1 agrees at 9 bases. The junction had 6 bases not matched to a gene; V was cut back by 3 bases and J by 8 bases. Germline values: CDR1 SGHKS, CDR2 YYEKEE (reference sequence). The length of the CDR3 is 15 residues. The DNA of the CDR3 is TGTGCCAGCAGCTCCCGGACAGGGGAGTATTCACCCCTCCACTTT. Protein product: CASSSRTGEYSPLHF.

This chain connects TRBV13 to TRBJ2-4, with 12 bases fitting TRBD2. CDR3 length equals 16 residues. CDR1 and CDR2 from the germline V gene are PRHDT and FYEKMQ (reference sequence). Trimming at V came to 4 bases and at J to 0 bases, leaving 1 base not matched to a gene. The CDR3 is CASSSTSGRAKNIQYF. DNA of the CDR3: TGTGCCAGCAGCTCGACTAGCGGGAGAGCCAAAAACATTCAGTACTTC. The variable domain in full, completed from reference TRBV13 and TRBJ2-4, reads AAGVIQSPRHLIKEKRETATLKCYPIPRHDTVYWYQQGPGQDPQFLISFYEKMQSDKGSIPDRFSAQQFSDYHSELNMSSLELGDSALYFCASSSTSGRAKNIQYFGAGTRLSVL.

There are a few counts of this clone. The chain has TRBV11-3 and TRBJ2-7; the match to TRBD1 covers 8 bases. CDR3 length: 13 residues. Germline V gene sequence: CDR1 SGHNT, CDR2 YENEEA. Trimming took 5 bases from V and 7 from J; bases not matched to a gene: 7. CDR3 residues: CASSLQGAREQYF. CDR3 nucleotide sequence: TGTGCCAGCAGCCTCCAGGGGGCCAGGGAGCAGTACTTC.

The chain recombines TRBV5-1 with TRBJ2-2; a possible D gene is TRBD1 (6 bases). V lost 0 bases and J lost 4, with 7 bases in between. The V gene's germline CDR1 is SGHRS and CDR2 YFSETQ. The CDR3 covers 14 residues. The CDR3 DNA sequence: TGCGCCAGCAGCTTGGACAGGGTCACCGGGGAGCTGTTTTTT. Encoded protein: CASSLDRVTGELFF.

The chain is built from TRBV11-3 and TRBJ2-1; tentatively, D is TRBD2 (5 bases). Germline V lookup: CDR1 SGHNT, CDR2 YENEEA. The CDR3 loop spans 15 amino acids. V lost 3 bases and J lost 6, with 15 bases in between. DNA for the CDR3: TGTGCCAGCAGCTTGAGGCTAGCCCAAATCAATGAGCAGTTCTTC. Its protein product is CASSLRLAQINEQFF.

The gene calls are TRBV23-1 and TRBJ1-1, with 7 bases matching TRBD1. TRBV23-1 is an ORF, with its function uncertain. CDR3 length: 14 residues. The ends lost 7 bases at V and 4 bases at J; junction bases unmatched: 9. CDR3 DNA sequence: TGCGCCAGCATAAGACAGGGTCCATCCACTGAAGCTTTCTTT. Amino acids: CASIRQGPSTEAFF.

The CDR3 region is CASSSLRRGLSEQYF. CDR3 DNA sequence: TGTGCCAGCAGCTCCCTTCGGAGGGGTTTGAGCGAGCAGTACTTC. This chain joins TRBV11-2 and TRBJ2-7; possibly TRBD2 for D (6 bases). The CDR3 contains 15 residues. V was clipped by 4 bases and J by 6 bases, with 19 bases between them. Germline V lookup: CDR1 SGHAT, CDR2 FQNNGV.

This chain joins TRBV6-2 or TRBV6-3 and TRBJ1-2, with D uncertain. The germline V and J ends were trimmed by 0 bases and 4 bases, with 15 bases remaining between them. The CDR3 is 16 residues long. CDR1 is MNHEY, CDR2 SVGEGT, per germline. For the CDR3, the DNA is TGTGCCAGCAGTTACTCGGCGGCAGCACGGCCCTATGGCTACACCTTC. Its protein product is CASSYSAAARPYGYTF.

V gene TRBV2 combines with J gene TRBJ1-1; no firm D call. V shed 8 bases and J shed 1 base, with 11 bases lying between them. This CDR3 comprises 13 residues. Germline V gene sequence: CDR1 SNHLY, CDR2 FYNNEI. The CDR3 nucleotides are TGTGCCAGCTTCCGGGAATGGAACACTGAAGCTTTCTTT. It is translated as CASFREWNTEAFF.

The chain is built from TRBV7-7 and TRBJ2-6, with 8 bases aligning to TRBD1. The ends lost 5 bases at V and 0 bases at J; junction bases unmatched: 3. The CDR3 has 16 amino acids. Germline V gene data show CDR1 as SSHAT and CDR2 as FNYEAQ (reference sequence). The CDR3 protein is CASSIGTGSGANVLTF. Here the CDR3 DNA reads TGTGCCAGCAGCATAGGGACAGGCTCTGGGGCCAACGTCCTGACTTTC.

V and J are TRBV4-3 and TRBJ2-1; D possibly corresponds to TRBD2 (6 bases). CDR1 LGHNA and CDR2 YSLEER come from the germline V gene. Deletions cut 0 bases from V and 7 bases from J, with 28 bases between. The CDR3 covers 20 residues. The CDR3 here is CASSQDSAQETVRAGNEQFF. Here the CDR3 DNA reads TGCGCCAGCAGCCAAGATTCAGCTCAGGAGACGGTCCGGGCGGGGAATGAGCAGTTCTTC.